This record covers a single TCR beta chain. This record comes from a study of blood T cell repertoires in COVID-19. The wider study: There were acute and convalescent COVID-19 samples, and they came from the United States, Italy and Spain. The cDNA or gDNA used as material had been derived from T cells, B-cell-depleted T cells, or PBMCs.

TCRdb's table, derived via immunoSEQ multiplex PCR, lists solely in-frame clones and lacks some. This repertoire shows fewer than 200,000 clones, 81% found once; its top ten account for roughly 6%. The CDR3 has 14 amino acids. CDR1 is SGHRS, CDR2 YFSETQ, per germline. Trimming shortened V by 0 bases and J by 2 bases, and 9 bases separated the two germline ends. Participant age was about 18 to 89 years, and participants resided in fewer than 25 US areas. Participants were placed into cohorts based on the clinical history they reported. The chain employs TRBV5-1 and TRBJ2-7; D gene uncertain. The TCR sequence derives from a woman between 40 and 50 years old with acute COVID-19. Sequenced sample: PBMCs or T cells enriched from blood (not recorded which). This CDR3 reads CASSLVGDPYEQYF. The DNA for the CDR3 is TGCGCCAGCAGCTTGGTGGGCGACCCCTACGAGCAGTACTTC.